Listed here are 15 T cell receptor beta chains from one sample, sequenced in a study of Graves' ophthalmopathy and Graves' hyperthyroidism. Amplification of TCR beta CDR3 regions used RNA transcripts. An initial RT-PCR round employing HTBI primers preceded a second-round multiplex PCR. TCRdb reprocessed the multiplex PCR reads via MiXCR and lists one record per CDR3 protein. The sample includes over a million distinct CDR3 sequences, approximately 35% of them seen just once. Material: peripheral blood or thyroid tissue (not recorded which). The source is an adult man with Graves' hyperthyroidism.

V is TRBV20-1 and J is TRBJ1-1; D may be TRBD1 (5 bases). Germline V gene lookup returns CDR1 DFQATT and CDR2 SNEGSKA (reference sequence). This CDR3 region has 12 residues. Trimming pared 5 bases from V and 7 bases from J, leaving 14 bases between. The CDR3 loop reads CSARQGLVEAFF. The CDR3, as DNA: TGCAGTGCTCGTCAGGGCCTGGTTGAAGCTTTCTTT.

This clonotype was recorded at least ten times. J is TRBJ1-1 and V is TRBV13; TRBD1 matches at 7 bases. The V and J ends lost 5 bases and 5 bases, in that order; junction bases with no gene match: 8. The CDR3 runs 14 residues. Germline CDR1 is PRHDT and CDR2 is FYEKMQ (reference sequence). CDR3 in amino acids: CASSPGTVQTEAFF. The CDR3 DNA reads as TGTGCCAGCAGCCCAGGGACAGTTCAAACTGAAGCTTTCTTT.

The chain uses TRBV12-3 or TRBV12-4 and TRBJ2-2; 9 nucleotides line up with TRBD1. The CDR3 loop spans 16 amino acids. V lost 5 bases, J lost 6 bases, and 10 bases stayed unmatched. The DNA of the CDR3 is TGTGCCAGCAGTCTTACCGGGACAGGGTGGCCCGGGGAGCTGTTTTTT. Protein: CASSLTGTGWPGELFF.

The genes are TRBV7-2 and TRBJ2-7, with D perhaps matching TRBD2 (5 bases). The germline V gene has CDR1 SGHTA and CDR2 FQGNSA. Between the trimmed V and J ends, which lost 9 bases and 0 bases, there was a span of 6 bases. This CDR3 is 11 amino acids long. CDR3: CTRGSSYEQYF. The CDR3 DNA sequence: TGTACCAGGGGGAGCTCCTACGAGCAGTACTTC.

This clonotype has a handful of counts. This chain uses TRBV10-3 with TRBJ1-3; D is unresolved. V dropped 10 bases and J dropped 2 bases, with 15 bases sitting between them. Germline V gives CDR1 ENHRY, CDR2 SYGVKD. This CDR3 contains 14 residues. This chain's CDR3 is CATRLSLPGNTIYF. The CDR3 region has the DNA TGTGCCACAAGACTGAGTCTTCCTGGAAACACCATATATTTT.

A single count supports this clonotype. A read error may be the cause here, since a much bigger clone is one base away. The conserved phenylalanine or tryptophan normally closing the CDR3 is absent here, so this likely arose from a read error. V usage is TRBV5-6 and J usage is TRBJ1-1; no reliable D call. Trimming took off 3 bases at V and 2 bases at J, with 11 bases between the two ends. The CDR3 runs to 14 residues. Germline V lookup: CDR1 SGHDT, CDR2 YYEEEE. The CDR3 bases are TGTGCCAGCAGCTCTCGACCAACTAACACTGAAGCTTTCTCT. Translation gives CASSSRPTNTEAFS.

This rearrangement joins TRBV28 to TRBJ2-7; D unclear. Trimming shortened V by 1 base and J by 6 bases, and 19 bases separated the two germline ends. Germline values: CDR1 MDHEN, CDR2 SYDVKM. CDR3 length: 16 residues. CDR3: CASSLYRRIPPGEQYF. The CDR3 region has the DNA TGTGCCAGCAGTTTATACCGCAGGATCCCTCCTGGCGAGCAGTACTTC.

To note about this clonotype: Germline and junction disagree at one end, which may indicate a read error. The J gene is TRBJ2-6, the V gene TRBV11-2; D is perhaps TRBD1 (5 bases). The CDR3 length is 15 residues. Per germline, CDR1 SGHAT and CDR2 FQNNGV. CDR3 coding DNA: TGTGCCAGCAGCAGGGGAACGGCTGGGGTCAACGTCCTGACTTTC. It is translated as CASSRGTAGVNVLTF. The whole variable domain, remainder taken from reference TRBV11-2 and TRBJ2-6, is EAGVAQSPRYKIIEKRQSVAFWCNPISGHATLYWYQQILGQGPKLLIQFQNNGVVDDSQLPKDRFSAERLKGVDSTLKIQPAKLEDSAVYLCASSRGTAGVNVLTFGAGSRLTVL.

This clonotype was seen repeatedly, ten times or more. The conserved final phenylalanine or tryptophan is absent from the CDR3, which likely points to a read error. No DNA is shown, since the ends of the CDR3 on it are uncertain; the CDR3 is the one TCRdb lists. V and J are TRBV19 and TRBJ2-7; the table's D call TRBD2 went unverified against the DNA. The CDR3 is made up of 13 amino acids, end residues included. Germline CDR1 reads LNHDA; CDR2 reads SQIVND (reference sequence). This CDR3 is CASSLGRKIAETG.

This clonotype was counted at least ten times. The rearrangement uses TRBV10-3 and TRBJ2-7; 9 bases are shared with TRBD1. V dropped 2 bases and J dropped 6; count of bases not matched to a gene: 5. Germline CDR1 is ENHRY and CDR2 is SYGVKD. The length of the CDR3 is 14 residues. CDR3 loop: CAISEGQGISEQYF. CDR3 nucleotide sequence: TGTGCCATCAGTGAGGGACAGGGGATCAGCGAGCAGTACTTC.

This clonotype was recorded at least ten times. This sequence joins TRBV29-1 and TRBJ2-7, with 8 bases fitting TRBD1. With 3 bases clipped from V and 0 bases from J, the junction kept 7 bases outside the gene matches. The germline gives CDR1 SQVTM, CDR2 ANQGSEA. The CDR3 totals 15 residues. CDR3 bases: TGCAGCGTTGACGAATCGCAGGGGGCCTCCTACGAGCAGTACTTC. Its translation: CSVDESQGASYEQYF.

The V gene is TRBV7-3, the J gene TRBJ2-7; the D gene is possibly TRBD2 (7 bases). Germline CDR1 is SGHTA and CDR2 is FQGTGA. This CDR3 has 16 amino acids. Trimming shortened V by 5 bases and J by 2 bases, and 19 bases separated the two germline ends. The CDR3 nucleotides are TGTGCCAGCAGCCAGGCGGGGGCGCGAGGAACCTACGAGCAGTACTTC. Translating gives CASSQAGARGTYEQYF. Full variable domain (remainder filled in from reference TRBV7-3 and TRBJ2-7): GAGVSQTPSNKVTEKGKYVELRCDPISGHTALYWYRQSLGQGPEFLIYFQGTGAADDSGLPNDRFFAVRPEGSVSTLKIQRTERGDSAVYLCASSQAGARGTYEQYFGPGTRLTVT.

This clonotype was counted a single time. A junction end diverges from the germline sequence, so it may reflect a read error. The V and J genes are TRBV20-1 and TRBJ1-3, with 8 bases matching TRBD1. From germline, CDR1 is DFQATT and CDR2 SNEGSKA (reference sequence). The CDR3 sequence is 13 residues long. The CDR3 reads CSASTGAGNIIYF. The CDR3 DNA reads TGCAGTGCTTCGACAGGGGCTGGAAACATCATATATTTT.

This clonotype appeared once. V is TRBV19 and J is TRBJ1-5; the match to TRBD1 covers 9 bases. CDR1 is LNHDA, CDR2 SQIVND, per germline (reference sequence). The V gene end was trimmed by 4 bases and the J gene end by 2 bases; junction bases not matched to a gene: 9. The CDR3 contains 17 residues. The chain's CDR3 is CASSRRDRALGNQPQHF. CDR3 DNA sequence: TGTGCCAGTAGTAGACGGGACAGGGCGCTTGGCAATCAGCCCCAGCATTTT.

The CDR3 loop reads CASSVSAGTTNEQFF. CDR3 nucleotides: TGTGCCAGTAGTGTCTCGGCCGGGACAACTAATGAGCAGTTCTTC. The chain uses TRBV19 and TRBJ2-1; a weak D match, TRBD1 (6 bases). The CDR3 runs to 15 residues. Germline V gene data show CDR1 as LNHDA and CDR2 as SQIVND (reference sequence). V lost 5 bases to trimming and J lost 7 bases, with 18 bases between them. Based on the CDR3 plus reference TRBV19 and TRBJ2-1, the full variable domain is DGGITQSPKYLFRKEGQNVTLSCEQNLNHDAMYWYRQDPGQGLRLIYYSQIVNDFQKGDIAEGYSVSREKKESFPLTVTSAQKNPTAFYLCASSVSAGTTNEQFFGPGTRLTVL.